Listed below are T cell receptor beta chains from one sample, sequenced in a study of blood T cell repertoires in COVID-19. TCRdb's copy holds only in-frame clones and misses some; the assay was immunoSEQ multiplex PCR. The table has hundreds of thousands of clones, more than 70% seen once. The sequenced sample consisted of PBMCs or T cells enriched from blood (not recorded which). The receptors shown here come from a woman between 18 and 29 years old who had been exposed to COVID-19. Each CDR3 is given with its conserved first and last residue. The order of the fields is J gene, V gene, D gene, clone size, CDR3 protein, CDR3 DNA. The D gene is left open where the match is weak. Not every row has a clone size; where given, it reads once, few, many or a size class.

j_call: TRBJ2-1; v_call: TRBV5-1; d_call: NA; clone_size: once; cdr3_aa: CASRTTSPDEQFF; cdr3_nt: TGCGCCAGCAGGACTACTAGCCCGGACGAGCAGTTCTTC
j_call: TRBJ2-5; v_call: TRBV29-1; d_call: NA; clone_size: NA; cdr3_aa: CSVGRPSGETQYF; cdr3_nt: TGCAGCGTTGGGCGACCCTCCGGGGAGACCCAGTACTTC
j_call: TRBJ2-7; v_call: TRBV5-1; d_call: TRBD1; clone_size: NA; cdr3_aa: CASSLSGGTGFHEQYF; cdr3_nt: TGCGCCAGCAGCTTGTCCGGCGGGACAGGGTTTCACGAGCAGTACTTC
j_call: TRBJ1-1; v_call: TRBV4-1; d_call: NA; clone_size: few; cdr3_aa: CASSRSGSEAFF; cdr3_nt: TGCGCCAGCAGCCGGTCAGGCAGTGAAGCTTTCTTT
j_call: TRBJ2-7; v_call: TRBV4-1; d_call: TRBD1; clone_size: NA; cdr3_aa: CASSQGTGVQLSYEQYF; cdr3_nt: TGCGCCAGCAGCCAAGGGACAGGGGTACAACTATCCTACGAGCAGTACTTC
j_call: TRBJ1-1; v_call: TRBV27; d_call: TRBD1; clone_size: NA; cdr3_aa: CASSLQGAVTEAFF; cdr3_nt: TGTGCCAGCAGTCTCCAGGGGGCGGTCACTGAAGCTTTCTTT
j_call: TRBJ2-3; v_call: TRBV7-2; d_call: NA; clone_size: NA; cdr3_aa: CASSVNSPQATDTQYF; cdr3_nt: TGTGCCAGCAGCGTAAACAGTCCCCAGGCCACAGATACGCAGTATTTT
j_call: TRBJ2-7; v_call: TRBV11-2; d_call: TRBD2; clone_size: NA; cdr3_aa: CASSLTTSGTSGYEQYF; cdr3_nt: TGTGCCAGCAGCCTAACAACGTCCGGGACTAGCGGCTACGAGCAGTACTTC
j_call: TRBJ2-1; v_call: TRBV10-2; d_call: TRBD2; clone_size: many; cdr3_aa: CASRNRLAGFGNEQFF; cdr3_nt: TGCGCCAGCAGAAATCGACTAGCGGGCTTTGGTAATGAGCAGTTCTTC
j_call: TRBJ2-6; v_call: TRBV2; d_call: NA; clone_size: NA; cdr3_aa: CASSEDRLGGANVLTF; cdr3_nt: TGTGCCAGCAGTGAAGACCGTCTAGGAGGGGCCAACGTCCTGACTTTC
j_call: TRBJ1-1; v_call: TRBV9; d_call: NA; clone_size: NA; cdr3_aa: CASSPLGGDTEAFF; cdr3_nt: TGTGCCAGCAGCCCCCTCGGGGGGGACACTGAAGCTTTCTTT
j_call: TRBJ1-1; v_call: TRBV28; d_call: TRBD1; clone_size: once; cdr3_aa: CASSPTGMNTEAFF; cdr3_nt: TGTGCCAGCAGCCCGACAGGGATGAACACTGAAGCTTTCTTT
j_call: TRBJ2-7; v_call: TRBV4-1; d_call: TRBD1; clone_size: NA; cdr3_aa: CASSQGPGTGYEQYF; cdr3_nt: TGCGCCAGCAGCCAAGGTCCCGGGACAGGTTACGAGCAGTACTTC
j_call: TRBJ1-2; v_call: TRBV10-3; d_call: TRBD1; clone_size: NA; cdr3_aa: CAISETDRVGGYTF; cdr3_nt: TGTGCCATCAGTGAAACGGACAGGGTCGGTGGCTACACCTTC
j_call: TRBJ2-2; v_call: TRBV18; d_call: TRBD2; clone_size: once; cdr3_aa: CASSRATSGRASSGELFF; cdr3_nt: TGTGCCAGCTCCCGCGCGACTAGCGGGAGGGCCTCGTCCGGGGAGCTGTTTTTT
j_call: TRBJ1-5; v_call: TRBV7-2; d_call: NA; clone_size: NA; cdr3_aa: CASSVGRGSNQPQHF; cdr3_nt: TGTGCCAGCAGCGTGGGGCGTGGAAGCAATCAGCCCCAGCATTTT
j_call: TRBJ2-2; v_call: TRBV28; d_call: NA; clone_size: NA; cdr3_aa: CASTTRANTGELFF; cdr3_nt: TGTGCCAGCACCACCCGAGCGAACACCGGGGAGCTGTTTTTT
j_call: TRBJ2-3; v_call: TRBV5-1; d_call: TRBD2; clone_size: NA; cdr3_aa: CASTRLAGADTQYF; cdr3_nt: TGCGCCAGCACCAGACTAGCGGGGGCAGATACGCAGTATTTT
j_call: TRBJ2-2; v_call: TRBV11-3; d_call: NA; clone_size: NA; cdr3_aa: CASSSEAAGELFF; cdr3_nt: TGTGCCAGCAGCTCCGAGGCTGCCGGGGAGCTGTTTTTT
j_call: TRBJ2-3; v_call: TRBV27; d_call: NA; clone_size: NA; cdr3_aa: CASSFGLSTDTQYF; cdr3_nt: TGTGCCAGCAGTTTTGGACTCAGCACAGATACGCAGTATTTT
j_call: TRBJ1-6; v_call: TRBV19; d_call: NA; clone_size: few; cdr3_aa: CASSIYDSPLHF; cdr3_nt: TGTGCCAGTAGTATCTACGATTCACCCCTCCACTTT
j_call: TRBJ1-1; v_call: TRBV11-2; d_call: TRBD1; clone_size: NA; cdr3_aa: CASSWTRDRGSEAFF; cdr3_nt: TGTGCCAGCAGCTGGACCCGGGACAGGGGTAGCGAGGCTTTCTTT
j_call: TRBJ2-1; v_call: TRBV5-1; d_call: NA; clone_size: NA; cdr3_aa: CASSLGRDNEQFF; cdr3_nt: TGCGCCAGCAGCTTGGGCAGGGACAATGAGCAGTTCTTC
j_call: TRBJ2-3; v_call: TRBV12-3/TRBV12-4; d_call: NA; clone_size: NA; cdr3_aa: CASRTGGSDTQYF; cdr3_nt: TGTGCCAGCAGGACGGGGGGCTCAGATACGCAGTATTTT
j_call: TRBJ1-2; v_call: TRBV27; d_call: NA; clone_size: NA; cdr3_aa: CASSLNRNYGYTF; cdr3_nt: TGTGCCAGCAGTTTAAACAGAAACTATGGCTACACCTTC
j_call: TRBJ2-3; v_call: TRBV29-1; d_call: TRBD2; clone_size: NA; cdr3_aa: CSVTAGGTTDTQYF; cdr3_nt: TGCAGCGTTACGGCGGGAGGCACCACAGATACGCAGTATTTT
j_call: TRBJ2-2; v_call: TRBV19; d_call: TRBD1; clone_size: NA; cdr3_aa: CASRDGTGLTGELFF; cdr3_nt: TGTGCCAGCCGGGACGGGACAGGACTTACTGGGGAGCTGTTTTTT
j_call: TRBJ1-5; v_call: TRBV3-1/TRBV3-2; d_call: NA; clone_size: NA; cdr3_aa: CASSQDVGSFQHF; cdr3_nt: TGTGCCAGCAGCCAAGATGTGGGCAGCTTCCAGCATTTT
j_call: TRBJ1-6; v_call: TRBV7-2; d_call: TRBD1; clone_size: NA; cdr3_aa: CASSFLGTANSPLHF; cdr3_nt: TGTGCCAGCAGCTTTCTGGGGACAGCCAATTCACCCCTCCACTTT
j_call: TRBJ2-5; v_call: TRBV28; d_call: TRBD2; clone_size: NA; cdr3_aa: CASSLAGEQETQYF; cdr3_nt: TGTGCCAGCAGTTTAGCGGGGGAACAAGAGACCCAGTACTTC